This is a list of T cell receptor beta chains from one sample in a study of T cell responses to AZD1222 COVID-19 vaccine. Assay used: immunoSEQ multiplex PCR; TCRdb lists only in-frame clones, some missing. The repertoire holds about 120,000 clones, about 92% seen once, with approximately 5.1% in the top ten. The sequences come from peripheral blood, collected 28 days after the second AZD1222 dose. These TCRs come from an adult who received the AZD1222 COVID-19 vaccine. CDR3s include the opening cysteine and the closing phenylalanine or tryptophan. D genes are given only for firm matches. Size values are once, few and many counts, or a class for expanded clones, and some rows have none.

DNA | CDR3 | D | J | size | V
TGTGCCAGCAGCCATTCAGACGGTAGAATCCCTAGCACAGATACGCAGTATTTT | CASSHSDGRIPSTDTQYF | NA | TRBJ2-3 | NA | TRBV3-1/TRBV3-2
TGTGCCAGCAGCTTAACTAGCGGGGGTAACTACGAGCAGTACTTC | CASSLTSGGNYEQYF | TRBD2 | TRBJ2-7 | NA | TRBV7-2
TGTGCCAGCAGCGCCGGGACAGGAGGGGGGATATATAGCAATCAGCCCCAGCATTTT | CASSAGTGGGIYSNQPQHF | TRBD1 | TRBJ1-5 | NA | TRBV7-9
TGTGCCAGCAGTTCAACGGGGGGCCGCAATGAGCAGTTCTTC | CASSSTGGRNEQFF | NA | TRBJ2-1 | NA | TRBV27
TGCGCCAGCAGCCTCTCAACAGGGGGCTCCGGGGAGCTGTTTTTT | CASSLSTGGSGELFF | TRBD1 | TRBJ2-2 | NA | TRBV4-3
TGTGCCAGCAGCTTAGAGGGGACTAGCGGCGACATTCAGTACTTC | CASSLEGTSGDIQYF | TRBD2 | TRBJ2-4 | NA | TRBV11-2
TGTGCCAGCAGCCAAGATGGGGCGGAATGGGGTGAGCAGTTCTTC | CASSQDGAEWGEQFF | NA | TRBJ2-1 | NA | TRBV4-2
TGTGCCAGTAGTATAAGGTACGGGAACACTGAAGCTTTCTTT | CASSIRYGNTEAFF | NA | TRBJ1-1 | NA | TRBV19
TGTGCCAGCTTCTCTAGCGGGAGCTACGAGCAGTACTTC | CASFSSGSYEQYF | TRBD2 | TRBJ2-7 | NA | TRBV7-9
TGCGCCAGCAGCCAAGCCTGGCAGTACAATGAGCAGTTCTTC | CASSQAWQYNEQFF | NA | TRBJ2-1 | NA | TRBV4-3
TGCGCCAGCAGCCGAGAAAGGGAGATTAACTATGGCTACACCTTC | CASSREREINYGYTF | NA | TRBJ1-2 | NA | TRBV4-3
TGTGCCAGCAGCTCACCAGGCGGGGGCGAGACCCAGTACTTC | CASSSPGGGETQYF | NA | TRBJ2-5 | NA | TRBV7-2
TGTGCCAGCAGCTTAGCAGGCGGATTGGGCGAAGCTTTCTTT | CASSLAGGLGEAFF | NA | TRBJ1-1 | NA | TRBV7-6
TGCAGCGTTGAAGGGGGGACCGGGGAGCTGTTTTTT | CSVEGGTGELFF | NA | TRBJ2-2 | NA | TRBV29-1
TGTGCCAGCAGTTTAACTAGTTCTTCTTACAATGAGCAGTTCTTC | CASSLTSSSYNEQFF | NA | TRBJ2-1 | NA | TRBV27
TGCGCCAGCAGCTTAACCCCCGCAACTAATGAAAAACTGTTTTTT | CASSLTPATNEKLFF | NA | TRBJ1-4 | NA | TRBV5-1
TGTGCCAGCAGTTACCTTGGCGGAGAGCTCACTGAAGCTTTCTTT | CASSYLGGELTEAFF | NA | TRBJ1-1 | NA | TRBV6-2/TRBV6-3
TGCAGCGTTGCACGGGGTGTCCAAGAGACCCAGTACTTC | CSVARGVQETQYF | NA | TRBJ2-5 | NA | TRBV29-1
TGTGCCAGCAGCTTAGTCACAGGCACCTCTGGAAACACCATATATTTT | CASSLVTGTSGNTIYF | NA | TRBJ1-3 | NA | TRBV7-9
TGTGCCACCGGGAGTGCAACTAATGAAAAACTGTTTTTT | CATGSATNEKLFF | NA | TRBJ1-4 | NA | TRBV10-3
TGTGCCTGGAGTGTAGGGGAGGGCCTGAATGAGCAGTTCTTC | CAWSVGEGLNEQFF | TRBD2 | TRBJ2-1 | NA | TRBV30
TGTGCCAGCAGCCCACCTCTCGGACGGCTTAATTTT | CASSPPLGRLNF | NA | TRBJ1-5 | once | TRBV27
TGTGCCAGCAGTTTCTTGACAAACACCGGGGAGCTGTTTTTT | CASSFLTNTGELFF | NA | TRBJ2-2 | once | TRBV27
TGTGCCAGCAGCCCCCGGCAGGGTGGCTACGAGCAGTACTTC | CASSPRQGGYEQYF | NA | TRBJ2-7 | few | TRBV11-2
TGTGCCAGCAGCTTCCCGGTCGGGCGGGGGCATGAGCAGTTCTTC | CASSFPVGRGHEQFF | NA | TRBJ2-1 | NA | TRBV7-8
TGTGCCAGCAGCCAAGCCACGGGATACCAAGAGACCCAGTACTTC | CASSQATGYQETQYF | NA | TRBJ2-5 | NA | TRBV3-1/TRBV3-2
TGTGCCAGCAACGGGGGACACGCGAACACTGAAGCTTTCTTT | CASNGGHANTEAFF | NA | TRBJ1-1 | NA | TRBV9
TGTGCCAGCAGCTTAGGAGGGCCTAGCGGGGCCACAGATACGCAGTATTTT | CASSLGGPSGATDTQYF | TRBD2 | TRBJ2-3 | NA | TRBV7-9
TGCAGCGTGTACAGCAGGGGGCTCCGGAAGGAGCAGTACTTC | CSVYSRGLRKEQYF | TRBD1 | TRBJ2-7 | NA | TRBV29-1
TGTGCCAGCTCACCCAAAGTGGGACAGAACGGAAACACCATATATTTT | CASSPKVGQNGNTIYF | TRBD1 | TRBJ1-3 | NA | TRBV18
TGTGCCAGCAGAGACCGGGACAGGGGGACCTACGAGCAGTACTTC | CASRDRDRGTYEQYF | TRBD1 | TRBJ2-7 | NA | TRBV2
TGCGCCAGCAGCCAAGGACAGGGCTCGCACGAGCAGTACTTC | CASSQGQGSHEQYF | TRBD1 | TRBJ2-7 | NA | TRBV4-3
TGCAGCGTGGCCCATGAGGGGGGGGGCTCCAATGAGCAGTTCTTC | CSVAHEGGGSNEQFF | NA | TRBJ2-1 | once | TRBV29-1
TGTGCCAGCGGGCGGGGACCCCAGGACGGCGGGGAGCTGTTTTTT | CASGRGPQDGGELFF | NA | TRBJ2-2 | NA | TRBV27
TGTGCCAGTATGCCCGGGACCCTTAATGAAAAACTGTTTTTT | CASMPGTLNEKLFF | NA | TRBJ1-4 | NA | TRBV7-9
TGTGCCAGCAGTTTCCAGGGAGGAAACACCATATATTTT | CASSFQGGNTIYF | NA | TRBJ1-3 | NA | TRBV12-3/TRBV12-4
TGTGCCAGCAGCCGCCCAGGGGAACCTCGGGGCTACACCTTC | CASSRPGEPRGYTF | NA | TRBJ1-2 | NA | TRBV7-2
TGTGCCAGCAGCTTAGTGGGGGCCGACGAGCAGTACTTC | CASSLVGADEQYF | NA | TRBJ2-7 | NA | TRBV11-2
TGCGCCAGCGGCCCCGGTAGCGGGAGGGATACGCAGTATTTT | CASGPGSGRDTQYF | TRBD2 | TRBJ2-3 | NA | TRBV5-1
TGTGCCAGCAGCCCCGACGGGACCTTAGCGGGCGGGAAGTTCTTC | CASSPDGTLAGGKFF | TRBD2 | TRBJ2-1 | NA | TRBV5-5
TGTGCCAGTAGTTTGAGGGGGAACACAGATACGCAGTATTTT | CASSLRGNTDTQYF | NA | TRBJ2-3 | NA | TRBV19
TGCGCCAGCAGCCAAGACCGGGACAACCCGAACACCGGGGAGCTGTTTTTT | CASSQDRDNPNTGELFF | NA | TRBJ2-2 | NA | TRBV4-1
TGTGCCAGCTCACCACCGGTGGCCACAGATACGCAGTATTTT | CASSPPVATDTQYF | NA | TRBJ2-3 | NA | TRBV18
TGTGCCAGCAGTTTGCAGAGCCTAGACAACGCTGAGCAGTTCTTC | CASSLQSLDNAEQFF | NA | TRBJ2-1 | NA | TRBV28
TGTGCCATCAGTGGGGGGGGAGAGGAGCATTCACCCCTCCACTTT | CAISGGGEEHSPLHF | NA | TRBJ1-6 | NA | TRBV10-3
TGTGCCAGCGGCGAAGGATACTATGGCTACACCTTC | CASGEGYYGYTF | NA | TRBJ1-2 | NA | TRBV2
TGCGCCAGCAGCCTACAGGGGGCGCCGGGCTACACCTTC | CASSLQGAPGYTF | TRBD1 | TRBJ1-2 | NA | TRBV5-1
TGTGCCAGCAGCTTACGGGGAGGGGGGGAATACGAGCAGTACTTC | CASSLRGGGEYEQYF | NA | TRBJ2-7 | NA | TRBV7-2
TGTGCCAGTAGTATACGCGGGGGGGAGACCCAGTACTTC | CASSIRGGETQYF | TRBD2 | TRBJ2-5 | NA | TRBV19
TGCGCCAGCAGCTCATCCGGGACCTTCTATGGCTACACCTTC | CASSSSGTFYGYTF | NA | TRBJ1-2 | NA | TRBV5-1
TGCGCCAGCAGCCAAGGTGGAGTGGGGAATCACGCCGGGGAGCTGTTTTTT | CASSQGGVGNHAGELFF | NA | TRBJ2-2 | NA | TRBV4-1
TGTGCCAGCAGTCTAGGACACGGATACACAGATACGCAGTATTTT | CASSLGHGYTDTQYF | NA | TRBJ2-3 | NA | TRBV6-5
TGTGCCAGCAGTTACGTGAGGGACACCTCACAGGGCTACACCTTC | CASSYVRDTSQGYTF | NA | TRBJ1-2 | NA | TRBV6-5
TGTGCCACCAGCAGAGCCGGGACATCCTACGAGCAGTACTTC | CATSRAGTSYEQYF | NA | TRBJ2-7 | many | TRBV15
TGTGCCAGCACCAGACAAATCCAAGAGACCCAGTACTTC | CASTRQIQETQYF | NA | TRBJ2-5 | NA | TRBV12-3/TRBV12-4
TGTGCCAGCAGGGCCGGCGAAAACCGATTCTACTACGAGCAGTACTTC | CASRAGENRFYYEQYF | NA | TRBJ2-7 | NA | TRBV5-4
TGTGCCAGCAGTGTTTGGACAGTGAGCACTGAAGCTTTCTTT | CASSVWTVSTEAFF | NA | TRBJ1-1 | NA | TRBV2